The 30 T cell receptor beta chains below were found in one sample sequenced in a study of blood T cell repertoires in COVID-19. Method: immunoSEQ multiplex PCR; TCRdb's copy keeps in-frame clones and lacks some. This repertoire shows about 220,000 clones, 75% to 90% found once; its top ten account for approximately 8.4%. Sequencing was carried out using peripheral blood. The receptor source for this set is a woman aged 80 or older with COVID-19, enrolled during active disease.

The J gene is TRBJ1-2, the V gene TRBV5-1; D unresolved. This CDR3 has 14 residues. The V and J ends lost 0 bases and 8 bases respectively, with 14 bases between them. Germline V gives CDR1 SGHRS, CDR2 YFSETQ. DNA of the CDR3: TGCGCCAGCAGCTTGGATGTAGAGGTGTGGGGCTACACCTTC. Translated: CASSLDVEVWGYTF.

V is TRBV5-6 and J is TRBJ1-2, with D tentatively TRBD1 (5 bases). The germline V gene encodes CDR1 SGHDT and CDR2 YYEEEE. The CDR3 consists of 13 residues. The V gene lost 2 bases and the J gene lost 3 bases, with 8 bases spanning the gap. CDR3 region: CASSFRVHYGYTF. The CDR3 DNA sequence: TGTGCCAGCAGCTTCAGGGTTCACTATGGCTACACCTTC. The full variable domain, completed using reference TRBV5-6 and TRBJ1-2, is DAGVTQSPTHLIKTRGQQVTLRCSPKSGHDTVSWYQQALGQGPQFIFQYYEEEERQRGNFPDRFSGHQFPNYSSELNVNALLLGDSALYLCASSFRVHYGYTFGSGTRLTVV.

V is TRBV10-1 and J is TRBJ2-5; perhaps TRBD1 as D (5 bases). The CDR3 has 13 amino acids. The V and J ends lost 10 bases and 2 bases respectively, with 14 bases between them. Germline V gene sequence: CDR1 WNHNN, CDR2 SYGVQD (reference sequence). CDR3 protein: CATQGGSQETQYF. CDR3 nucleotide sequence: TGCGCCACCCAGGGTGGGTCGCAAGAGACCCAGTACTTC.

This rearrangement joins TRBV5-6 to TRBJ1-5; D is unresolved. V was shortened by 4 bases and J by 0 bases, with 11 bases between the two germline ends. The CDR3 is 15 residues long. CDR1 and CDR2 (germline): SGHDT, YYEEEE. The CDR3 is CASSRDGYSNQPQHF. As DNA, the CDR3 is TGTGCCAGCAGCCGTGACGGGTATAGCAATCAGCCCCAGCATTTT. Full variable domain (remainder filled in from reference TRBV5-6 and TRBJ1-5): DAGVTQSPTHLIKTRGQQVTLRCSPKSGHDTVSWYQQALGQGPQFIFQYYEEEERQRGNFPDRFSGHQFPNYSSELNVNALLLGDSALYLCASSRDGYSNQPQHFGDGTRLSIL.

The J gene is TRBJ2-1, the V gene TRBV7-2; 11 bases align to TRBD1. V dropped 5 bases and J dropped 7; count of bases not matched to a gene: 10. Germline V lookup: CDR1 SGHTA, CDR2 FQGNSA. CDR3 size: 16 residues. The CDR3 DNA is TGTGCCAGCAGCAGCAGTTCCGGGACAGGGGGGAATGAGCAGTTCTTC. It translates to CASSSSSGTGGNEQFF. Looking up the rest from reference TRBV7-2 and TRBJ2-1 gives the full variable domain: GAGVSQSPSNKVTEKGKDVELRCDPISGHTALYWYRQSLGQGLEFLIYFQGNSAPDKSGLPSDRFSAERTGGSVSTLTIQRTQQEDSAVYLCASSSSSGTGGNEQFFGPGTRLTVL.

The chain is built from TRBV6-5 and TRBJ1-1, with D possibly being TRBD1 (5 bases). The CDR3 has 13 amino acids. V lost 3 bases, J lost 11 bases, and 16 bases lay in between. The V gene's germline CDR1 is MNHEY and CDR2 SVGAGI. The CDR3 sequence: CASSYGGTQGAFF. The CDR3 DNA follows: TGTGCCAGCAGTTATGGTGGGACTCAAGGGGCTTTCTTT.

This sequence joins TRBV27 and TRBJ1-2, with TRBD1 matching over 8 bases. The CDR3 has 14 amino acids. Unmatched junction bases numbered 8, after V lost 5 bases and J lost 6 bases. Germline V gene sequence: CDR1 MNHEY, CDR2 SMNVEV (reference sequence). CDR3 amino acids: CASSIIATGDGYTF. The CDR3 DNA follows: TGTGCCAGCAGTATAATCGCGACAGGGGATGGCTACACCTTC.

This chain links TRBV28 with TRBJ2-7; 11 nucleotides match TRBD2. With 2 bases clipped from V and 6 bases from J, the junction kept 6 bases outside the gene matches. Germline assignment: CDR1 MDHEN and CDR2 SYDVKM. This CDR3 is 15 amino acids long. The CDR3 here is CASSLPLAGGGEQYF. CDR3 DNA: TGTGCCAGCAGTTTACCCCTAGCGGGAGGAGGCGAGCAGTACTTC.

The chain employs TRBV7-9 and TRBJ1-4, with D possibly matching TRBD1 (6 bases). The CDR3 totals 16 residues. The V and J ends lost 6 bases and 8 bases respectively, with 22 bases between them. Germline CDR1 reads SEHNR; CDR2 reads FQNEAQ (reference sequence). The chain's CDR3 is CASSRAGVGSEEKLFF. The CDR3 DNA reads TGTGCCAGCAGTCGTGCAGGGGTGGGCAGTGAGGAAAAACTGTTTTTT. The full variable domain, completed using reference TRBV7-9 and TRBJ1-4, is DTGVSQNPRHKITKRGQNVTFRCDPISEHNRLYWYRQTLGQGPEFLTYFQNEAQLEKSRLLSDRFSAERPKGSFSTLEIQRTEQGDSAMYLCASSRAGVGSEEKLFFGSGTQLSVL.

The CDR3 DNA reads as TGTGCCAGCAGTATAGCGGGGGGCCACGCCGGGGAGCTGTTTTTT. Amino acid sequence: CASSIAGGHAGELFF. The chain recombines TRBV7-9 with TRBJ2-2; 10 bases are shared with TRBD2. This CDR3 is 15 amino acids long. In germline, CDR1 is SEHNR, CDR2 FQNEAQ (reference sequence). V was clipped by 6 bases and J by 6 bases; unmatched bases: 7.

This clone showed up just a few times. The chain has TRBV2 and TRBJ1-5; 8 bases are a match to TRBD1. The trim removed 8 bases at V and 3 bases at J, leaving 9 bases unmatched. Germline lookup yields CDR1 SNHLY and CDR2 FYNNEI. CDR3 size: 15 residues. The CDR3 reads CASGTNRGDNQPQHF. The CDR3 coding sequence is TGTGCCAGCGGAACTAACAGGGGGGACAATCAGCCCCAGCATTTT.

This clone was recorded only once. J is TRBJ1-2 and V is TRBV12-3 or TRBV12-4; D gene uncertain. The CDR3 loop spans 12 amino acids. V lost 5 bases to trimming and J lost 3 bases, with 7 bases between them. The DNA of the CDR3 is TGTGCCAGCAGTCGACGGGACTATGGCTACACCTTC. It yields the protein CASSRRDYGYTF.

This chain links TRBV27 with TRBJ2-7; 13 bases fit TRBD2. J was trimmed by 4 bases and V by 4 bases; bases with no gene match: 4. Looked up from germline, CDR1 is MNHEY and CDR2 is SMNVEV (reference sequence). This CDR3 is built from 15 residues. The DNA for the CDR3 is TGTGCCAGCAGTTCCTGGACTAGCGGGGGTTACGAGCAGTACTTC. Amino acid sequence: CASSSWTSGGYEQYF.

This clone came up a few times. The CDR3 sequence is CASSYTRHGGNTEAFF. CDR3 coding DNA: TGTGCCAGCAGTTACACGCGACACGGGGGAAACACTGAAGCTTTCTTT. V is TRBV6-5 and J is TRBJ1-1; TRBD1 might be the D (5 bases). V dropped 2 bases and J dropped 2 bases, with 15 bases sitting between them. Looked up from germline, CDR1 is MNHEY and CDR2 is SVGAGI. The CDR3 is 16 residues long.

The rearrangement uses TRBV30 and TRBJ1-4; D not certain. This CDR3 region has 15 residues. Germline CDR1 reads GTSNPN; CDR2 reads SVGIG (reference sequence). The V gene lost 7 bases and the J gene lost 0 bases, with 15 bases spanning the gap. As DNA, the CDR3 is TGTGCCTTAATGCACGTCTCAGCAACTAATGAAAAACTGTTTTTT. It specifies CALMHVSATNEKLFF. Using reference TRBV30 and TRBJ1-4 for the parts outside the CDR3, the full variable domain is SQTIHQWPATLVQPVGSPLSLECTVEGTSNPNLYWYRQAAGRGLQLLFYSVGIGQISSEVPQNLSASRPQDRQFILSSKKLLLSDSGFYLCALMHVSATNEKLFFGSGTQLSVL.

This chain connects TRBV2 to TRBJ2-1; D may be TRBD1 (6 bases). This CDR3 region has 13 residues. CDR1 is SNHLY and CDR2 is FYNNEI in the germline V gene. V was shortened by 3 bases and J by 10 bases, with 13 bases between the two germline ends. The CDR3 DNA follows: TGTGCCAGCAGTGAGCCCACAGGGCAAGAGCAGTTCTTC. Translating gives CASSEPTGQEQFF. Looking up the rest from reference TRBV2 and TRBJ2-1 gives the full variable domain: EPEVTQTPSHQVTQMGQEVILRCVPISNHLYFYWYRQILGQKVEFLVSFYNNEISEKSEIFDDQFSVERPDGSNFTLKIRSTKLEDSAMYFCASSEPTGQEQFFGPGTRLTVL.

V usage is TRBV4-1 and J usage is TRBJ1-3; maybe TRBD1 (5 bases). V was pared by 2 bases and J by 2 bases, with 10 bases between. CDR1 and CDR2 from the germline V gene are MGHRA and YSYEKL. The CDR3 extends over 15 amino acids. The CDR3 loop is CASSQRGITGNTIYF. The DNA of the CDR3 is TGCGCCAGCAGCCAACGGGGGATTACTGGAAACACCATATATTTT.

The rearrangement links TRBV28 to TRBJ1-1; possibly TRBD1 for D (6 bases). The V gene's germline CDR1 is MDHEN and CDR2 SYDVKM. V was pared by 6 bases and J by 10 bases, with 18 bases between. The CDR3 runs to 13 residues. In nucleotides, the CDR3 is TGTGCCAGCAGCCTTGGCGGGGGGCCCGGAGCTTTCTTT. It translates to CASSLGGGPGAFF. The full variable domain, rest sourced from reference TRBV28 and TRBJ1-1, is DVKVTQSSRYLVKRTGEKVFLECVQDMDHENMFWYRQDPGLGLRLIYFSYDVKMKEKGDIPEGYSVSREKKERFSLILESASTNQTSMYLCASSLGGGPGAFFGQGTRLTVV.

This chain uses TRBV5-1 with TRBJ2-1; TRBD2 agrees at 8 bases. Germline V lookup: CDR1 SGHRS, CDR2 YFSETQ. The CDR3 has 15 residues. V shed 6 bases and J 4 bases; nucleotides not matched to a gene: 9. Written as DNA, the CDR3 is TGCGCCAGCACCAGGGCGGGACTAGAGTACAATGAGCAGTTCTTC. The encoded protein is CASTRAGLEYNEQFF.

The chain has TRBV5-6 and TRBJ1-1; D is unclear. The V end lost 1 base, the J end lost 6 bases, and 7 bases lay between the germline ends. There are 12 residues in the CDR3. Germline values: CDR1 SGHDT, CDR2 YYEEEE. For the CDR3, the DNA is TGTGCCAGCAGCTTGTGGCAGTCTGAAGCTTTCTTT. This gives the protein CASSLWQSEAFF.

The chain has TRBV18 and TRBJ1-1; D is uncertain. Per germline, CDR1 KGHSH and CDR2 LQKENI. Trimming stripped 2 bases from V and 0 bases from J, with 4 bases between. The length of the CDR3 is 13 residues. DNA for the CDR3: TGTGCCAGCTCACCAGACTTGAACACTGAAGCTTTCTTT. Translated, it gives CASSPDLNTEAFF.

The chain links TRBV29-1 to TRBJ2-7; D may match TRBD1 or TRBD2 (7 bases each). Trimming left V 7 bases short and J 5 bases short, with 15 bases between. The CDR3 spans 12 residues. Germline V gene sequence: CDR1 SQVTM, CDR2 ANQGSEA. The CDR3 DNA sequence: TGCAGCGCAGGGGGGGAATTGGACGAGCAGTACTTC. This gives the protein CSAGGELDEQYF.

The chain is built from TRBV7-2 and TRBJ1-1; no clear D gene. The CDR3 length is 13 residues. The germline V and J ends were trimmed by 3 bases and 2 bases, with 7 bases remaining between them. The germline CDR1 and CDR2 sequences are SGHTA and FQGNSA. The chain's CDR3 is CASSFPLNTEAFF. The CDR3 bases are TGTGCCAGCAGCTTTCCTTTAAACACTGAAGCTTTCTTT.

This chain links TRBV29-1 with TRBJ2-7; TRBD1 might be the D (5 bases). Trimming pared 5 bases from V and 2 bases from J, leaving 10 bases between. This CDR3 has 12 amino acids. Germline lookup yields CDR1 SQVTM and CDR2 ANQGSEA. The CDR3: CSVIKGAYEQYF. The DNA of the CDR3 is TGCAGCGTTATCAAAGGGGCCTACGAGCAGTACTTC.

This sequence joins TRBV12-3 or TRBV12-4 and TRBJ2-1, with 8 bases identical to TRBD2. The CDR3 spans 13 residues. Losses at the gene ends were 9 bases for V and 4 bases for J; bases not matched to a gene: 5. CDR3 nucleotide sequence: TGTGCCAGTAGCGGGACTTTATACAATGAGCAGTTCTTC. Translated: CASSGTLYNEQFF.

For the CDR3, the DNA is TGTGCCAGCAGCTTCTCTACCGGGAGGGCCGGAGATACGCAGTATTTT. Its translation: CASSFSTGRAGDTQYF. This chain connects TRBV7-3 to TRBJ2-3, with 8 bases aligning to TRBD2. Germline V gene sequence: CDR1 SGHTA, CDR2 FQGTGA. Trimming cost V 3 bases and J 5 bases; bases outside gene matches: 10. The CDR3 loop spans 16 amino acids.

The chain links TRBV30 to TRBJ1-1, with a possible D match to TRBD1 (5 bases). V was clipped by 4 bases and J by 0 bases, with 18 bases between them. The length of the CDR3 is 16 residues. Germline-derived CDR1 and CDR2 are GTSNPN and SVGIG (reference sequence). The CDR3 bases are TGTGCCTGGACACCTCGATCGGGACTGGTGAACACTGAAGCTTTCTTT. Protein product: CAWTPRSGLVNTEAFF.

The CDR3: CASSVGLRNSPLHF. In DNA, the CDR3 is TGTGCCAGCAGTGTTGGCCTCCGAAATTCACCCCTCCACTTT. The chain employs TRBV2 and TRBJ1-6; D not resolved. Trimming cost V 4 bases and J 7 bases, with 11 bases left between them. Germline V CDR1 and CDR2: SNHLY, FYNNEI. This CDR3 spans 14 amino acids.

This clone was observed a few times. The CDR3 DNA sequence: TGTGCCTCCAGGGTACTCCACAATGAGCAGTTCTTC. This codes for CASRVLHNEQFF. The J gene is TRBJ2-1, the V gene TRBV2, with D possibly matching TRBD1 (5 bases). V was pared by 11 bases and J by 5 bases, with 13 bases between. The CDR3 contains 12 residues. Germline loops: CDR1 SNHLY, CDR2 FYNNEI.

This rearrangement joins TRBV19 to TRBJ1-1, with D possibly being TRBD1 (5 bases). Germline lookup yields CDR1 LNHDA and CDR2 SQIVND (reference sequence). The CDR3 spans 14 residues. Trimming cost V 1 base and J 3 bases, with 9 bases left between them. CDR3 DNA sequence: TGTGCCAGTAGTATAGGCCAGGGATACACTGAAGCTTTCTTT. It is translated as CASSIGQGYTEAFF.